The entry that follows covers one T cell receptor (beta chain) sequence. Its antigen is not known. TCRdb's table, derived via immunoSEQ multiplex PCR, lists solely in-frame clones and lacks some. The table shows about 120,000 clones, with roughly 85% occurring only once. This sample is drawn from a study of T cell responses to AZD1222 COVID-19 vaccine. Trimming left V 2 bases short and J 1 base short, with 12 bases between. CDR1 SGHDT and CDR2 YYEEEE come from the germline V gene. The CDR3 has 15 amino acids. Study results and limitations: Unmutated regions of variants are reportedly targeted by nearly half of spike-specific TCRs. Donors skewed white British and female; clonal diversity was possibly underestimated. Two doses of AZD1222 preceded a rise in Spike-specific TCR breadth and depth.

The clonotype was recovered from an adult in good health. Source: peripheral blood, taken on day 0 of MenACWY control vaccination. V is TRBV5-6 and J is TRBJ1-2, with a weak D call TRBD1 (6 bases). CDR3 in DNA: TGTGCCAGCAGCTTCGGGACAAGGGTTAACTATGGCTACACCTTC. Translated, it gives CASSFGTRVNYGYTF.